The following is a T cell receptor (beta chain) sequence with its context. The data were taken from a study of OX40 agonist ivuxolimab in advanced cancers. About the research overall: Ivuxolimab, which patients received intravenously every 2 weeks, was dosed at 0.01 to 10 mg/kg.

J gave up 1 base and V 1 base, and 3 bases lay outside the gene matches. The germline gives CDR1 SGHNT, CDR2 YYREEE (reference sequence). The CDR3 loop spans 15 amino acids. TCRdb's table, derived via immunoSEQ multiplex PCR, lists solely in-frame clones and lacks some. This sample has more than 50,000 clones; over 80% occur once, and the top ten carry 1.5% to 2%. Collection of blood occurred at baseline, at cycle 4 day 1, and at cycle 7 day 1. This specimen consisted of CD4+ or CD8+ T cells sorted from blood, obtained in a trial of the OX40 agonist ivuxolimab. The chain couples TRBV5-4 to TRBJ2-3; 7 bases are a match to TRBD2. This sequence originates from an adult with an advanced solid tumor such as melanoma, head and neck, liver or kidney cancer. The CDR3 bases are TGTGCCAGCAGCTTGCAGCGGGGCCGCACAGATACGCAGTATTTT. Translated, it gives CASSLQRGRTDTQYF.